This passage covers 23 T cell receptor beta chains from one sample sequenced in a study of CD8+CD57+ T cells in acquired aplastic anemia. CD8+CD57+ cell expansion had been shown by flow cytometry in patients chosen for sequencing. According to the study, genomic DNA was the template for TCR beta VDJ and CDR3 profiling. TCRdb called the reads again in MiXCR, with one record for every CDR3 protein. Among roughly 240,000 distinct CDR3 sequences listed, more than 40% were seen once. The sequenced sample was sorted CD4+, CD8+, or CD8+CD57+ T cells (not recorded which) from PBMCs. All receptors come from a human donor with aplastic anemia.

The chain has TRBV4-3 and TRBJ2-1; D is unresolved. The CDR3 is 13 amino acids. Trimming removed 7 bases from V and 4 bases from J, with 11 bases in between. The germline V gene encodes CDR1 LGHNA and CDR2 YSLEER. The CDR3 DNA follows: TGCGCCAGCACTAGTGGAACTTACAATGAGCAGTTCTTC. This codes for CASTSGTYNEQFF.

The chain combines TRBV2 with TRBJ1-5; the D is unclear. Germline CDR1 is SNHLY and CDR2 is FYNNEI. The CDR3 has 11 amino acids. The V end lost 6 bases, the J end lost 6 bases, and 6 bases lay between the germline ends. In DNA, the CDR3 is TGTGCCAGCAGGTATAGTCAGCCCCAGCATTTT. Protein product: CASRYSQPQHF.

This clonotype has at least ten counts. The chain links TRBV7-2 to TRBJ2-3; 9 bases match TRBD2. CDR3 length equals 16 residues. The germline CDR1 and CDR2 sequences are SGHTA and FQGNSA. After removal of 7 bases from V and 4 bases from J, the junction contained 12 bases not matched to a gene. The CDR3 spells CASMFRGGGSADTQYF. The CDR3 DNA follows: TGTGCCAGCATGTTTCGCGGGGGGGGCAGCGCAGATACGCAGTATTTT.

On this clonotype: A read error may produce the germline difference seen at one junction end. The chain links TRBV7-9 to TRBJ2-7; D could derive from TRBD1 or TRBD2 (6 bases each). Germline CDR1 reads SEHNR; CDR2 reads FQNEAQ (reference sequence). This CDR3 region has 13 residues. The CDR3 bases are TGCGCCAGCAGCCACCCGGGGGCATACGAGCAGTACTTC. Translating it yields CASSHPGAYEQYF.

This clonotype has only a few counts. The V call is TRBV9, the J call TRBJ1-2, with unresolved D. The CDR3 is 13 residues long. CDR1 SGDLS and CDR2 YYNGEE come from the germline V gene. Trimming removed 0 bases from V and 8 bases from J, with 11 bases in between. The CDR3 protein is CASSVVGRQGYTF. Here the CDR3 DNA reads TGTGCCAGCAGCGTAGTGGGGAGGCAAGGCTACACCTTC.

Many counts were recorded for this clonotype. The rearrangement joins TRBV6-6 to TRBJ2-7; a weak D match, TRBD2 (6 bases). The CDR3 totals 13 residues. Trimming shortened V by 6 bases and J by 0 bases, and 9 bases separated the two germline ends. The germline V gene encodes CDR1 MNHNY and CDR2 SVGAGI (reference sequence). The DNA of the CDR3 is TGTGCCAGCAGGGGGGAGGACTCCTACGAGCAGTACTTC. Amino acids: CASRGEDSYEQYF.

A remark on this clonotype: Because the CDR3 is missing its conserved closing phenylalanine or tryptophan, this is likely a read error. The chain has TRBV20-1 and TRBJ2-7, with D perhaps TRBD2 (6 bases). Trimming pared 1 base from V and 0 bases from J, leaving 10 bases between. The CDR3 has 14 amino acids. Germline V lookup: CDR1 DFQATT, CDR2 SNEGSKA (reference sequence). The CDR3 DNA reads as TGCAGTGCTAGAGGGCTAGCGTTCTCCTACGAGCAGTACCTC. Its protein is CSARGLAFSYEQYL.

The CDR3 DNA follows: TGCGCCAGCAGCCCTTGGAGGGCGAACACTGAAGCTTTCTTT. Translation gives CASSPWRANTEAFF. The chain has TRBV5-1 and TRBJ1-1; D ambiguous. The CDR3 contains 14 residues. Trimming pared 4 bases from V and 1 base from J, leaving 11 bases between. Per germline, CDR1 SGHRS and CDR2 YFSETQ.

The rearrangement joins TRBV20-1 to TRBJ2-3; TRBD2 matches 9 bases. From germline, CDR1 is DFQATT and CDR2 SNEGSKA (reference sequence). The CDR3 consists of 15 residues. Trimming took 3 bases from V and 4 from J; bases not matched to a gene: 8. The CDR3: CSASWRGGLSDTQYF. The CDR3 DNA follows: TGCAGTGCTAGTTGGCGGGGGGGCCTCTCAGATACGCAGTATTTT.

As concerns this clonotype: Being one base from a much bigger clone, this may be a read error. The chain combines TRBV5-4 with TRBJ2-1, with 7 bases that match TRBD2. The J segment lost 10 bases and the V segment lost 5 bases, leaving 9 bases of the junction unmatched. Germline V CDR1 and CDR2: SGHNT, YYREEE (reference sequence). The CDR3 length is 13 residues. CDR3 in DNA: TGTGCCAGCAGGGTCTGGCGGGAGCACGAGCAGTTCTTC. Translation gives CASRVWREHEQFF.

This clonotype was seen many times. The CDR3 spells CANRPGGTGVTEAFF. CDR3 DNA: TGTGCCAACCGCCCAGGGGGCACGGGGGTCACTGAAGCTTTCTTT. This rearrangement joins TRBV2 to TRBJ1-1; 8 nucleotides match TRBD1. Germline CDR1 reads SNHLY; CDR2 reads FYNNEI. This CDR3 is built from 15 residues. The trim removed 10 bases at V and 4 bases at J, leaving 14 bases unmatched.

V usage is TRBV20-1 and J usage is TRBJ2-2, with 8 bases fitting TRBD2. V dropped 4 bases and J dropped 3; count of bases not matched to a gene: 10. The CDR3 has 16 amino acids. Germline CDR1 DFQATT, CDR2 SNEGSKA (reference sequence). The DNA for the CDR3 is TGCAGTGCTATAGGGGCGGGGGGCAACGACACCGGGGAGCTGTTTTTT. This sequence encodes CSAIGAGGNDTGELFF.

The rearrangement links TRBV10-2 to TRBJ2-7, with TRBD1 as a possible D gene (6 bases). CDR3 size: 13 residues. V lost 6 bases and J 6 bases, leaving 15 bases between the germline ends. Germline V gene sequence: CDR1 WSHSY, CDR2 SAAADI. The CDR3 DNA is TGCGCCAGCAGCCAAGCACAGGGAGCCGAGCAGTACTTC. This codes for CASSQAQGAEQYF.

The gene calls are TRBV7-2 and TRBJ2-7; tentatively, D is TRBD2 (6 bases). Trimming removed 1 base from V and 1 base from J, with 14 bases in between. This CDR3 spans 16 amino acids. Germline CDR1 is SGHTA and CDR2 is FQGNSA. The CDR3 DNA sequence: TGTGCCAGCAGCTTAGGGGGTACTAGCACATCCTACGAGCAGTACTTC. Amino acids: CASSLGGTSTSYEQYF.

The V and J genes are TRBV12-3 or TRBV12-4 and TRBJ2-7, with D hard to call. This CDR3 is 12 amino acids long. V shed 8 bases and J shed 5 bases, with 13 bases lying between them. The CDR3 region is CASSDRSNEQYF. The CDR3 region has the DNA TGTGCCAGCTCCGATAGGTCCAACGAGCAGTACTTC.

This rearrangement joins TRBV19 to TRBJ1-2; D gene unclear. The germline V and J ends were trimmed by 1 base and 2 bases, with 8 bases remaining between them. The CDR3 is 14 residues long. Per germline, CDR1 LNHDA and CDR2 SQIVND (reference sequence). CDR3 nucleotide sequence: TGTGCCAGTAGTATAGTTTCAGGCAACTATGGCTACACCTTC. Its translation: CASSIVSGNYGYTF.

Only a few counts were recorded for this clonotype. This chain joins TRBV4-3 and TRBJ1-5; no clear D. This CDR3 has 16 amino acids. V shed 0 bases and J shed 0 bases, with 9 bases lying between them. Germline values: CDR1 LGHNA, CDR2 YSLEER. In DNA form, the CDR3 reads TGCGCCAGCAGCCAAGAAGTCGGATATAGCAATCAGCCCCAGCATTTT. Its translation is CASSQEVGYSNQPQHF.

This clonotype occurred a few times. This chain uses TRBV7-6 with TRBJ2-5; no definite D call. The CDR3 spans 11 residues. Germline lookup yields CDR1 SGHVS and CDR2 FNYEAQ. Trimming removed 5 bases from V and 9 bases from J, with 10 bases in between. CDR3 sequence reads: CASSNKAAQYF. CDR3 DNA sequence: TGTGCCAGCAGCAACAAGGCGGCCCAGTACTTC.

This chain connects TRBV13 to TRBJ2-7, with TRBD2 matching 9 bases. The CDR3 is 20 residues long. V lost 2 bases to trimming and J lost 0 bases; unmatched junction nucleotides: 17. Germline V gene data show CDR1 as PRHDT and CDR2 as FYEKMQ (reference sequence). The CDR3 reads CASSLQASGIAPPCSYEQYF. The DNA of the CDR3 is TGTGCCAGCAGCTTACAGGCTAGCGGGATTGCACCTCCGTGCTCCTACGAGCAGTACTTC.

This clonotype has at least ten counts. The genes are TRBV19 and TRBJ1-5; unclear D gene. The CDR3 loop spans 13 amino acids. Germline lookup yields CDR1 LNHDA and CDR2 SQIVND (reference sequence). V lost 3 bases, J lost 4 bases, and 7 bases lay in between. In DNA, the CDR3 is TGTGCCAGTAGTATGTCGGGGAATCAGCCCCAGCATTTT. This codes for CASSMSGNQPQHF.

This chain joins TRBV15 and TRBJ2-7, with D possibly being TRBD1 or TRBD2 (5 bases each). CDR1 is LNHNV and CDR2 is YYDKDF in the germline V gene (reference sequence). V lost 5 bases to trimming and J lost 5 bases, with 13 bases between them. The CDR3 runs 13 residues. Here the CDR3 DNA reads TGTGCCACCAGCCTAGACGGGGCCCACGAGCAGTACTTC. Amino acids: CATSLDGAHEQYF.

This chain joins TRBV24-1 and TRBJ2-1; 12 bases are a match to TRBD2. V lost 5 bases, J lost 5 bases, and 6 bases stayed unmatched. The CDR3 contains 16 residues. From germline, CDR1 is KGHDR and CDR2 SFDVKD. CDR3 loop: CATSGTSGNPDNEQFF. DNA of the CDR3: TGTGCCACCAGTGGGACTAGCGGGAACCCCGACAATGAGCAGTTCTTC.

CDR3 sequence (DNA): TGTGCCAGTACCTTCGACAAGTATCAGCCCCAGCATTTT. Translated, it gives CASTFDKYQPQHF. The chain couples TRBV19 to TRBJ1-5; D is undetermined. Germline CDR1 and CDR2: LNHDA and SQIVND (reference sequence). The V and J ends lost 7 bases and 5 bases respectively, with 12 bases between them. The CDR3 is 13 residues long.